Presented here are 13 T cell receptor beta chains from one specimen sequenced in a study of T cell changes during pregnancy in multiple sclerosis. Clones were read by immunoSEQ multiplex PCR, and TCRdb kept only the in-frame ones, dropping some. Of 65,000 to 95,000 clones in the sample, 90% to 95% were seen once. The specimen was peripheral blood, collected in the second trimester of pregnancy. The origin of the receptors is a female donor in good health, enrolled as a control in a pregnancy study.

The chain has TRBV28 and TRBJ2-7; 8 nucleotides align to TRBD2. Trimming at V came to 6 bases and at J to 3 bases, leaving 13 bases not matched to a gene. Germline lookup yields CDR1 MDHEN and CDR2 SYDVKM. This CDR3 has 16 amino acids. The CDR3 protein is CASSRSRSSGHYEQYF. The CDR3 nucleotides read TGTGCCAGCAGCCGATCGAGGTCTAGCGGGCACTACGAGCAGTACTTC.

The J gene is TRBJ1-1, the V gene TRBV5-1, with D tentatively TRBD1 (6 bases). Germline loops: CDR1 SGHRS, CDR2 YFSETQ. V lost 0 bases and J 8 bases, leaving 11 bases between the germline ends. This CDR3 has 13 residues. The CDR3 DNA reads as TGCGCCAGCAGCTTGGCCGAACAGGGAGAAGCTTTCTTT. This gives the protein CASSLAEQGEAFF.

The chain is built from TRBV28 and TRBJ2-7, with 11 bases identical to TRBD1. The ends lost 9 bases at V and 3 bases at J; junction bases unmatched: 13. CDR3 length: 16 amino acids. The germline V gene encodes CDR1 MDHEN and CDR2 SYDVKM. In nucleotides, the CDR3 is TGTGCCAGTATCTTGGGGGGGACAGGGGGATACTACGAGCAGTACTTC. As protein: CASILGGTGGYYEQYF.

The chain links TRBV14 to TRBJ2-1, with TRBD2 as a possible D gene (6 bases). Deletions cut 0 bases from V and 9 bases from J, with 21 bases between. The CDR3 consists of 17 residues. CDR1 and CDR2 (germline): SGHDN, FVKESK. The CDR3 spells CASSQDWGTSGEGEQFF. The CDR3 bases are TGTGCCAGCAGCCAAGATTGGGGGACTTCCGGCGAGGGTGAGCAGTTCTTC.

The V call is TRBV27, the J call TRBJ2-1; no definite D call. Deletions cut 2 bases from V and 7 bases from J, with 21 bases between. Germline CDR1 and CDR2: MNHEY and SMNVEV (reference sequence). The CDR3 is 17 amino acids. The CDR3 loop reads CASSLPPGESLGNEQFF. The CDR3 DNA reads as TGTGCCAGCAGTTTACCCCCGGGTGAGAGCCTCGGGAATGAGCAGTTCTTC.

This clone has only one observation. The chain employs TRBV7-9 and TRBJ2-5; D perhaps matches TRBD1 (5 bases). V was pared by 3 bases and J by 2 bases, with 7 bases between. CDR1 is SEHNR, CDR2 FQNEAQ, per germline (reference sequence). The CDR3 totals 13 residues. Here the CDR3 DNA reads TGTGCCAGCAGCTTTCAGGGACAAGAGACCCAGTACTTC. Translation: CASSFQGQETQYF.

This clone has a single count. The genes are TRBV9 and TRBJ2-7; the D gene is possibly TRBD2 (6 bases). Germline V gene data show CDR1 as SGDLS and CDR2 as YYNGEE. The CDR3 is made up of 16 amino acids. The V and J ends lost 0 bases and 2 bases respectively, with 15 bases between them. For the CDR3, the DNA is TGTGCCAGCAGCGTAGCAGCCGCGGGGCGGCCCTACGAGCAGTACTTC. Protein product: CASSVAAAGRPYEQYF.

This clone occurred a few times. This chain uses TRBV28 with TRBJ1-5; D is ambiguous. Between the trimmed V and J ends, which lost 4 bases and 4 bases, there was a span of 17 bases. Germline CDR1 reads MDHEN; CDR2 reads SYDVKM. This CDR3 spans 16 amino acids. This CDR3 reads CASSSPWGGLNQPQHF. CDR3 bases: TGTGCCAGCAGTTCCCCATGGGGTGGACTGAATCAGCCCCAGCATTTT.

CDR3 in DNA: TGTGCCAGCAGCTTGGATGCGGGGCCCGGCAATCAGCCCCAGCATTTT. It yields the protein CASSLDAGPGNQPQHF. The chain recombines TRBV5-5 with TRBJ1-5, with D perhaps matching TRBD1 (5 bases). The germline V gene has CDR1 SGHKS and CDR2 YYEKEE (reference sequence). V dropped 0 bases and J dropped 2 bases, with 12 bases sitting between them. The CDR3 is made up of 16 amino acids.

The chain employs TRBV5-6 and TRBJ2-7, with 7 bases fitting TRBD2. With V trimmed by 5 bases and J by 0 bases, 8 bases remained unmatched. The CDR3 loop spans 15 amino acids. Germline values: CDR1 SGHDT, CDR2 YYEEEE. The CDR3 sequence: CASRGVGRSSYEQYF. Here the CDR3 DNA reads TGTGCCAGCAGGGGCGTCGGGAGGAGCTCCTACGAGCAGTACTTC.

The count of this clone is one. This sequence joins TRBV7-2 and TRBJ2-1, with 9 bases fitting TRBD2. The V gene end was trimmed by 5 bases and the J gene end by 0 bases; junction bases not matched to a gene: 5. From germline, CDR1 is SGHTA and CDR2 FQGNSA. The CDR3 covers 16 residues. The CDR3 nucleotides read TGTGCCAGCAGCCTGACTAGCGGAGTCTCCTACAATGAGCAGTTCTTC. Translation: CASSLTSGVSYNEQFF.

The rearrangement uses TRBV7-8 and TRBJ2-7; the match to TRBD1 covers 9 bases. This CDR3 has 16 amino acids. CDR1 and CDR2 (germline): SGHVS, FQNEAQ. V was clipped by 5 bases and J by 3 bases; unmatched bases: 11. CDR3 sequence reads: CASSRTWGQGSYEQYF. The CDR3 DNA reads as TGTGCCAGCAGCCGCACATGGGGACAGGGAAGCTACGAGCAGTACTTC. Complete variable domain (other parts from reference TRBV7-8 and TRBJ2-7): GAGVSQSPRYKVAKRGQDVALRCDPISGHVSLFWYQQALGQGPEFLTYFQNEAQLDKSGLPSDRFFAERPEGSVSTLKIQRTQQEDSAVYLCASSRTWGQGSYEQYFGPGTRLTVT.

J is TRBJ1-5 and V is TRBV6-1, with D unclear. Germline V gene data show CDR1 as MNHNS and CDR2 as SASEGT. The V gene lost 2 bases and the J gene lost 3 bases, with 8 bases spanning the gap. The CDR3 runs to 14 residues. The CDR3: CASSELGSNQPQHF. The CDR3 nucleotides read TGTGCCAGCAGTGAACTAGGTTCCAATCAGCCCCAGCATTTT.